This T cell receptor (beta chain) was documented in a study of blood T cell repertoires in COVID-19. Clones were read by immunoSEQ multiplex PCR, and TCRdb kept only the in-frame ones, dropping some. The sample includes 300,000 to 350,000 clones, roughly 90% of them seen just once. Recovery meant two consecutive negative NP/OP PCR tests, professional clearance, or resolved symptoms. From germline, CDR1 is MGHRA and CDR2 YSYEKL. The V and J ends lost 1 base and 4 bases respectively, with 13 bases between them. CDR3 size: 15 residues. The chain is built from TRBV4-1 and TRBJ1-1; D is uncertain. Sequences were obtained from PBMCs or T cells enriched from blood (not recorded which). The origin of this receptor is a woman younger than 45 who had recovered from COVID-19. CDR3 region: CASSQGRFQATEAFF. CDR3 coding DNA: TGCGCCAGCAGCCAAGGCCGGTTCCAGGCCACTGAAGCTTTCTTT.